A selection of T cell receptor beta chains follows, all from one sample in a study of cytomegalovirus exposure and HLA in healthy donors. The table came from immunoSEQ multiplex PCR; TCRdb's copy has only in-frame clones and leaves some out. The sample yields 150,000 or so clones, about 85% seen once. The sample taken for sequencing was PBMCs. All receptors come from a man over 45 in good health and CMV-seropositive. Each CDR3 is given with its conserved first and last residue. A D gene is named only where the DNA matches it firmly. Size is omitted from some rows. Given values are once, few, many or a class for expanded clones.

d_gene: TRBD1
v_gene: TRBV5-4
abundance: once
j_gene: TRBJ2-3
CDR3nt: TGTGCCAGCAAAAGGGACAGGGGTACAGATACGCAGTATTTT
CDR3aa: CASKRDRGTDTQYF

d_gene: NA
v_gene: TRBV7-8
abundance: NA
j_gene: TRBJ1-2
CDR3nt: TGTGCCAGCAGCCCACAACAGGGATCCTATGGCTACACCTTC
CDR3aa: CASSPQQGSYGYTF

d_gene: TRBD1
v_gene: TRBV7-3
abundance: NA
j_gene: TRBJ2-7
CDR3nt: TGTGCCAGCAGCTCCAAGGGACAGAGGAGCCACTACGAGCAGTACTTC
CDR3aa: CASSSKGQRSHYEQYF

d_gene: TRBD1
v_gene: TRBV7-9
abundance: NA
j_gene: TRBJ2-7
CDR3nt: TGTGCCAGCAGCCCCAGGACAGGGGTCCCCTACGAGCAGTACTTC
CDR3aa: CASSPRTGVPYEQYF

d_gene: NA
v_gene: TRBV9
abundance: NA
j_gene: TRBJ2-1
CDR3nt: TGTGCCAGCAGCGTACAGGGGCAAGTCAATGAGCAGTTCTTC
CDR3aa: CASSVQGQVNEQFF

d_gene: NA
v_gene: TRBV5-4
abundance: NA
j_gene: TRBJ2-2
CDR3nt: TGTGCCAGCAGCTTGGACAGGGTGGGGGAGCTGTTTTTT
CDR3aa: CASSLDRVGELFF

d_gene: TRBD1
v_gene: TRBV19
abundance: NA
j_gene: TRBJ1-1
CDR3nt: TGTGCCAGTAGTATAGTTGGGACAGCCGGATGGGCGAACACTGAAGCTTTCTTT
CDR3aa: CASSIVGTAGWANTEAFF

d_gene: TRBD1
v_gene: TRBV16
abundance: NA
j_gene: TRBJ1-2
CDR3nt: TGTGCCAGCAGCCCAACAGGGGCTTTAAACTATGGCTACACCTTC
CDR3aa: CASSPTGALNYGYTF

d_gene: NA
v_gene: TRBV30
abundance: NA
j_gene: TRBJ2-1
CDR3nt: TGTGCCTGGGCGAACAATGAGCAGTTCTTC
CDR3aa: CAWANNEQFF

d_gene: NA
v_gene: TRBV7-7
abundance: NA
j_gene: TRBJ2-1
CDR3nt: TGTGCTAGCAGCTTAGGGTCTATCAATGAGCAGTTCTTC
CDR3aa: CASSLGSINEQFF

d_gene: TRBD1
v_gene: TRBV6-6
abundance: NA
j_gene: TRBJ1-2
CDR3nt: TGTGCCAGCAGCGCTGACAGGGGGCGCGATGGCTACACCTTC
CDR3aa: CASSADRGRDGYTF

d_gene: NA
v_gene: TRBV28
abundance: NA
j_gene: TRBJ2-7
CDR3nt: TGTGCCAGCAGTGCAACAGGGAGGCAGTACTTC
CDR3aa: CASSATGRQYF

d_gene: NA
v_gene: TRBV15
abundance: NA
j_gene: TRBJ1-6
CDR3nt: TGTGCCACCAGCAGAGATGGAGGAACGTCCTATAATTCACCCCTCCACTTT
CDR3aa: CATSRDGGTSYNSPLHF

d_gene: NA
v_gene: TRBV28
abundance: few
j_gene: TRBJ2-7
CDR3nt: TGTGCCAGCACCTCGGCGGTATACGAGCAGTACTTC
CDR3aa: CASTSAVYEQYF

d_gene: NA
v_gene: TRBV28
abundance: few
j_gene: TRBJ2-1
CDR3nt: TGTGCCAGCATCTCTAGAAGCCCCTCCTACAATGAGCAGTTCTTC
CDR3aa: CASISRSPSYNEQFF

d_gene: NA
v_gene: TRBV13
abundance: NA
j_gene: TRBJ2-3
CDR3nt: TGTGCCAGCAGCCCCCCCGGTCGCACAGATACGCAGTATTTT
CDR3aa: CASSPPGRTDTQYF

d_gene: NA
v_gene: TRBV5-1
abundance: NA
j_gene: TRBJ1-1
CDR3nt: TGCGCCAGCAGCTTGCCGGGGGTGAACACTGAAGCTTTCTTT
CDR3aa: CASSLPGVNTEAFF

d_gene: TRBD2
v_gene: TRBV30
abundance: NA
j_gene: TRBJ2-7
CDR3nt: TGTGCCTGGAGTGTAGCTAGCGGGGCCGAGCAGTACTTC
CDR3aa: CAWSVASGAEQYF

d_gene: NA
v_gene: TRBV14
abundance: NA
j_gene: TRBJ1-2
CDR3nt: TGTGCCAGCAGCTTAGGGGTCGGCTATGGCTACACCTTC
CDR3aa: CASSLGVGYGYTF

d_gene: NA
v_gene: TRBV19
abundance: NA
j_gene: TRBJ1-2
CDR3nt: TGTGCCAGTGGAGAGTTGAACTATGGCTACACCTTC
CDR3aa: CASGELNYGYTF

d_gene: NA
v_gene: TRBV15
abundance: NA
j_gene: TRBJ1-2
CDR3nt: TGTGCCACCAGCAGAGATCGCCCAGGGAACTATGGCTACACCTTC
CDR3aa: CATSRDRPGNYGYTF

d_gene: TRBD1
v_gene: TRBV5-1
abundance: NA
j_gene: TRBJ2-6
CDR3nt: TGCGCCAGCAGCGGGACAGGGACCCTCTCTGGGGCCAACGTCCTGACTTTC
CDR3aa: CASSGTGTLSGANVLTF

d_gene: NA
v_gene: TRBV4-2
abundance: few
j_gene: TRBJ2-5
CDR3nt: TGTGCCAGCAGCCAAGGGGGAGGGGGGGCTGTTTTCGAGACCCAGTACTTC
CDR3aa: CASSQGGGGAVFETQYF

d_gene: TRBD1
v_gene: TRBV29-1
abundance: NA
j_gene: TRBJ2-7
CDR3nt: TGCAGCGTCCGGGACAGCACCTACGAGCAGTACTTC
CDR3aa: CSVRDSTYEQYF

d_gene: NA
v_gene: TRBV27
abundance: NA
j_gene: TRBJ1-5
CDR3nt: TGTGCCAGCAGTTCCGATCCGGGAAGAAAGGGTAGCAATCAGCCCCAGCATTTT
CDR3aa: CASSSDPGRKGSNQPQHF

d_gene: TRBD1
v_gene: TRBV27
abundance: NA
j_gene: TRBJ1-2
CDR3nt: TGTGCCAGCAGTCCGGGACAGGGGCAAGGCTACACCTTC
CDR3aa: CASSPGQGQGYTF

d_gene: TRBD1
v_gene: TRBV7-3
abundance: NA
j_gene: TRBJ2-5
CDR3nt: TGTGCCAGCAGCTCCGGGACAGGCCTAGGGAAGACCCAGTACTTC
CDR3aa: CASSSGTGLGKTQYF

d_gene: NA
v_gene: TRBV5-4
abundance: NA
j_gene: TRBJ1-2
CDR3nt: TGTGCCAGCAACGATGACAGGCGGTATGGCTACACCTTC
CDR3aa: CASNDDRRYGYTF

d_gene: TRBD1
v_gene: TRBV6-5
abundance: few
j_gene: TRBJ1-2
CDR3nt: TGTGCCAGCAGAACCTGGGACAGGCGAGATGGCTACACCTTC
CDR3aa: CASRTWDRRDGYTF

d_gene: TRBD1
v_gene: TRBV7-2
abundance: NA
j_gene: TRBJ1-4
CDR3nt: TGTGCCAGCAGCTTAGTGACAGGGGGGACTGAAAAACTGTTTTTT
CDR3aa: CASSLVTGGTEKLFF

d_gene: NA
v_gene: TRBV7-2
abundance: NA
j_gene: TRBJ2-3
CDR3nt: TGTGCCAGCAGCTTAGCCACAGGGGGGGTTTCCACAGATACGCAGTATTTT
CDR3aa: CASSLATGGVSTDTQYF

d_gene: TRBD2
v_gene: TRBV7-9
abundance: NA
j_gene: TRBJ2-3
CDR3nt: TGTGCCAGCAGCTTAGCGGCGGGGGGGCTGAAAGATACGCAGTATTTT
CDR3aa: CASSLAAGGLKDTQYF

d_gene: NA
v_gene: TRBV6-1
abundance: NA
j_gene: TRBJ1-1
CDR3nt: TGTGCCAGCAGTGAAGGGGCCGGGGGACAAGCTTTCTTT
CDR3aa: CASSEGAGGQAFF

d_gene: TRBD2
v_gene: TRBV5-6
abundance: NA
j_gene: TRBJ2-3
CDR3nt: TGTGCCAGCAGCTCGGGACTAGCGGGCACAGATACGCAGTATTTT
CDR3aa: CASSSGLAGTDTQYF

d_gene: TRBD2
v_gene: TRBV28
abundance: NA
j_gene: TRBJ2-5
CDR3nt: TGTGCCAGCAGTTTAGGCGGGGGGGCTGGGACCCAGTACTTC
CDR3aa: CASSLGGGAGTQYF

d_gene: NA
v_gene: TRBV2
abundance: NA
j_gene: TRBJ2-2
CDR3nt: TGTGCCAGCAATCGACAGGGGAGGGACACCGGGGAGCTGTTTTTT
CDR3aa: CASNRQGRDTGELFF

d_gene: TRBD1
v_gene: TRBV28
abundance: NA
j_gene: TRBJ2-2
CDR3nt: TGTGCCAGCAGCGGCGACAGGGCCTTCACCGGGGAGCTGTTTTTT
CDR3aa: CASSGDRAFTGELFF

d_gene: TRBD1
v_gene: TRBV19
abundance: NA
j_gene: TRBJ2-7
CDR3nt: TGTGCCAGTAGTATCCCGGGACAGGGGGCCCACGAGCAGTACTTC
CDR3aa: CASSIPGQGAHEQYF

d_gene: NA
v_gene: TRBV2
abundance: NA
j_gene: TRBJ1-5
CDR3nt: TGTGCCAGCAGGAGGGCACAAATGGTCAATCAGCCCCAGCATTTT
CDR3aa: CASRRAQMVNQPQHF

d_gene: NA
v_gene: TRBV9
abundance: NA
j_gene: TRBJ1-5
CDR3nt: TGTGCCAGCAGCGCCGACACTAATCAGCCCCAGCATTTT
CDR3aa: CASSADTNQPQHF

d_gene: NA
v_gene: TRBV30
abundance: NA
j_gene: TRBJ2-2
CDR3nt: TGTGCCTGGAGTGGTTTCCGGCGGCAAGTCGGGGAGCTGTTTTTT
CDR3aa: CAWSGFRRQVGELFF

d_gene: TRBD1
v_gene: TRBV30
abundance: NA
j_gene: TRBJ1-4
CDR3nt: TGTGCCTGGAGTGTACAGGGGAGCGAACTGTTTTTT
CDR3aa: CAWSVQGSELFF

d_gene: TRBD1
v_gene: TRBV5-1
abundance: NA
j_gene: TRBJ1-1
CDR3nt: TGCGCCAGCAGCTACGACAGGGGAACTGAAGCTTTCTTT
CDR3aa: CASSYDRGTEAFF

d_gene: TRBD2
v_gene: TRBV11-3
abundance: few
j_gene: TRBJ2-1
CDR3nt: TGTGCCAGCAGCGCTACGGGACTAGCGTACAATGAGCAGTTCTTC
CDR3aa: CASSATGLAYNEQFF

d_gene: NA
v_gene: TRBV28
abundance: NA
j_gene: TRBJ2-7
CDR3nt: TGTGCCAGCAGTTTATCTCACAGCTACGAGCAGTACTTC
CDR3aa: CASSLSHSYEQYF

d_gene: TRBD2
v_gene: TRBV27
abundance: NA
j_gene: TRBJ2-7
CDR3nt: TGTGCCAGCAGTTTAATCGCGGGGGGTTTGGGGTACGAGCAGTACTTC
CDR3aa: CASSLIAGGLGYEQYF

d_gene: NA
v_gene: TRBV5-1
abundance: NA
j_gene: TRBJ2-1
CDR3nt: TGCGCCACCTCAGGGGGGCCGGTATATGAGCAGTTCTTC
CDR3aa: CATSGGPVYEQFF

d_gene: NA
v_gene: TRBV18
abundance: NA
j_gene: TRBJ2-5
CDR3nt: TGTGCCAGCTCTCCTCAAGAGACCCAGTACTTC
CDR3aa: CASSPQETQYF

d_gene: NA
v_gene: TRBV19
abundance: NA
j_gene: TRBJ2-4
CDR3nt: TGTGCCAGTAATTTACCCCGACAGATTCTAGCCAAAAACATTCAGTACTTC
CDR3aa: CASNLPRQILAKNIQYF

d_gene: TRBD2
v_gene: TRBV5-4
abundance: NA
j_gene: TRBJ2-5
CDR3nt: TGTGCCAGCAGCCCTAGCGGGAGGGCTCAAGAGACCCAGTACTTC
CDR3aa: CASSPSGRAQETQYF

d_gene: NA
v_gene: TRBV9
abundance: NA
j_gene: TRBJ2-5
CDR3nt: TGTGCCAGCAGCGTAACCCCGACTACCAAAGAGACCCAGTACTTC
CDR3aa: CASSVTPTTKETQYF

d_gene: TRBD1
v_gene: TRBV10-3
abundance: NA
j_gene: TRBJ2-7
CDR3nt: TGTGCCATTTCCGGGACAGTGAGTTACGAGCAGTACTTC
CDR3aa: CAISGTVSYEQYF

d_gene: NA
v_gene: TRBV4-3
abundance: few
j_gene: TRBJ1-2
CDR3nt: TGCGCCAGCAGCCAAGCCAGAAACTATGGCTACACCTTC
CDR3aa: CASSQARNYGYTF

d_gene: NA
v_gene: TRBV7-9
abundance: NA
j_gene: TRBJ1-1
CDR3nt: TGTGCCAGCAGCTTCAGTGCAGACACTGAAGCTTTCTTT
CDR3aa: CASSFSADTEAFF

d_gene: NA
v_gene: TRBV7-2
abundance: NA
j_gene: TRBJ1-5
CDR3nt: TGTGCCAGCAGCCTAAGACTAGGCAATCAGCCCCAGCATTTT
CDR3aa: CASSLRLGNQPQHF

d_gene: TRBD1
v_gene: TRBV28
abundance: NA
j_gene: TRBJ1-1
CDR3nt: TGTGCCAGCAGGAAACAGGGGGGAGGCACTGAAGCTTTCTTT
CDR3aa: CASRKQGGGTEAFF

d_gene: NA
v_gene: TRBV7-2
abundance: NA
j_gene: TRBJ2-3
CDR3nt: TGTGCCAGCAGCTCTTACACAGATACGCAGTATTTT
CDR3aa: CASSSYTDTQYF

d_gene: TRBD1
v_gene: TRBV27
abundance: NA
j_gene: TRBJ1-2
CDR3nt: TGTGCCAGCAGTATACGACAGGGGTCTAACTATGGCTACACCTTC
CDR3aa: CASSIRQGSNYGYTF

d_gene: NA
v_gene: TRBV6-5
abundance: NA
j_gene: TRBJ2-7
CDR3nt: TGTGCCGCCGGGGCCTACGAGCAGTACTTC
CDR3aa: CAAGAYEQYF